The 22 T cell receptor beta chains below come from one sample, sequenced in a study of cytomegalovirus exposure and HLA in healthy donors. PCR employed 60 Vbeta and 13 Jbeta primers. Here immunoSEQ multiplex PCR was the method, and the copy in TCRdb shows in-frame clones only, minus some. This sample has around 130,000 clones; about 80% occur once, and the top ten carry roughly 1.2%. Sequenced sample: PBMCs. Receptors were obtained from a girl aged 2 to 9 in good health and CMV-seronegative.

The chain links TRBV5-1 to TRBJ2-5; TRBD2 matches at 7 bases. The DNA end is a closer match to TRBJ2-7, so the J assignment may be wrong. Per the germline V gene, CDR1 is SGHRS and CDR2 is YFSETQ. The CDR3 extends over 19 amino acids. The DNA of the CDR3 is TGCGCCAGCAGCCTCGGGCCCCGCCTTTCTGGACTAGGCGGCGACGAGCAGTACTTC. This sequence encodes CASSLGPRLSGLGGDEQYF.

The chain is built from TRBV10-3 and TRBJ2-3, with 10 nucleotides matching TRBD2. CDR1 ENHRY and CDR2 SYGVKD come from the germline V gene. V trimming: 5 bases; J trimming: 1 base; junction bases outside the gene matches: 12. The CDR3 runs 18 residues. The CDR3 nucleotides are TGTGCCATCAGTCTGAAGCTCACACTAGCGGGGCGCACAGATACGCAGTATTTT. As protein: CAISLKLTLAGRTDTQYF.

CDR3 DNA sequence: TGTGCCAGCAGTCCCCTCGGGGGAGGCACAGATACGCAGTATTTT. It is translated as CASSPLGGGTDTQYF. The chain joins TRBV28 to TRBJ2-3; D possibly corresponds to TRBD2 (6 bases). Germline values: CDR1 MDHEN, CDR2 SYDVKM. The CDR3 is 15 amino acids. V was cut by 5 bases and J by 1 base, with 13 bases left in between.

This chain joins TRBV5-1 and TRBJ1-1; 8 bases map to TRBD1. The CDR3 length is 16 residues. V was pared by 0 bases and J by 1 base, with 5 bases of the junction left unmatched. Germline assignment: CDR1 SGHRS and CDR2 YFSETQ. Written as DNA, the CDR3 is TGCGCCAGCAGCTTGGTCCAGGGGGCTCGGAACACTGAAGCTTTCTTT. Protein product: CASSLVQGARNTEAFF.

The chain uses TRBV19 and TRBJ2-7, with a tentative D call TRBD2 (7 bases). The germline V and J ends were trimmed by 5 bases and 6 bases, with 14 bases remaining between them. Germline lookup yields CDR1 LNHDA and CDR2 SQIVND (reference sequence). CDR3 length: 13 residues. The DNA of the CDR3 is TGTGCCAGTAGTCCCAAAGGGGGGGGCGAGCAGTACTTC. Residues: CASSPKGGGEQYF.

V and J are TRBV4-3 and TRBJ1-4; no clear D. V was trimmed by 0 bases and J by 6 bases, leaving 20 bases between them. Germline values: CDR1 LGHNA, CDR2 YSLEER. The CDR3 sequence is 18 residues long. CDR3 loop: CASSQDEERFQSYEKLFF. CDR3 in DNA: TGCGCCAGCAGCCAAGACGAGGAGCGCTTTCAAAGCTATGAAAAACTGTTTTTT.

The CDR3 spells CASTPGLAGPYEQYF. CDR3 sequence (DNA): TGTGCCAGCACCCCAGGCCTAGCGGGACCCTACGAGCAGTACTTC. The V gene is TRBV7-2, the J gene TRBJ2-7, with 9 bases identical to TRBD2. CDR1 is SGHTA and CDR2 is FQGNSA in the germline V gene. V lost 7 bases to trimming and J lost 2 bases; unmatched junction nucleotides: 9. The CDR3 has 15 amino acids.

This chain connects TRBV19 to TRBJ2-7; weak D call: TRBD1 (6 bases). The V end was cut by 6 bases, the J end by 5 bases, with 11 bases between. Germline V CDR1 and CDR2: LNHDA, SQIVND (reference sequence). The CDR3 is made up of 12 amino acids. The CDR3 DNA sequence: TGTGCCAGTAGGCACAGGGAACACGAGCAGTACTTC. It encodes CASRHREHEQYF.

This clone was recorded once. V usage is TRBV6-6 and J usage is TRBJ1-5; D gene unclear. The CDR3 loop spans 15 amino acids. Germline CDR1 and CDR2: MNHNY and SVGAGI (reference sequence). V lost 5 bases, J lost 0 bases, and 11 bases lay in between. DNA for the CDR3: TGTGCCAGCAGTAGGCAGGAGGATAGCAATCAGCCCCAGCATTTT. It yields the protein CASSRQEDSNQPQHF.

This chain connects TRBV2 to TRBJ1-1; D perhaps matches TRBD1 (5 bases). Trimming stripped 1 base from V and 5 bases from J, with 11 bases between. This CDR3 is built from 14 residues. The germline V gene has CDR1 SNHLY and CDR2 FYNNEI. CDR3 loop: CASSEVEGRTEAFF. The DNA of the CDR3 is TGTGCCAGCAGTGAAGTTGAGGGGAGGACTGAAGCTTTCTTT.

The chain carries TRBV19 and TRBJ1-1; TRBD1 matches at 7 bases. Trimming took 6 bases from V and 4 from J; bases not matched to a gene: 14. Germline V gene lookup returns CDR1 LNHDA and CDR2 SQIVND (reference sequence). This CDR3 has 16 residues. Here the CDR3 DNA reads TGTGCCAGTAGCGACAGGGTAGGGGTGAGTGGCACTGAAGCTTTCTTT. Its protein product is CASSDRVGVSGTEAFF.

The rearrangement links TRBV7-9 to TRBJ2-5; no clear D. The CDR3 has 15 residues. Trimming cost V 2 bases and J 1 base, with 11 bases left between them. CDR1 SEHNR and CDR2 FQNEAQ come from the germline V gene (reference sequence). CDR3 sequence reads: CASSLWADLQETQYF. The CDR3 coding sequence is TGTGCCAGCAGCTTATGGGCAGACCTCCAAGAGACCCAGTACTTC.

CDR3 DNA sequence: TGTGCCACCAGCAGAGATGTGCACGGAGGCACAGATACGCAGTATTTT. This sequence encodes CATSRDVHGGTDTQYF. The rearrangement links TRBV15 to TRBJ2-3, with D unclear. The CDR3 is 16 residues long. V dropped 0 bases and J dropped 1 base, with 11 bases sitting between them. Germline V gene data show CDR1 as LNHNV and CDR2 as YYDKDF (reference sequence).

The chain combines TRBV19 with TRBJ1-2; perhaps TRBD1 as D (5 bases). CDR3 length: 13 residues. V was trimmed by 10 bases and J by 6 bases, leaving 18 bases between them. Germline CDR1 and CDR2: LNHDA and SQIVND (reference sequence). As DNA, the CDR3 is TGTGCCACAAGCCTTACCAGGGTAGATGGCTACACCTTC. Amino acids: CATSLTRVDGYTF.

The chain combines TRBV7-3 with TRBJ2-2; 9 bases match TRBD1. Germline-derived CDR1 and CDR2 are SGHTA and FQGTGA. The CDR3 is 14 residues long. After removal of 5 bases from V and 9 bases from J, the junction contained 7 bases not matched to a gene. CDR3 sequence reads: CASSNPGQGRELFF. The CDR3 coding sequence is TGTGCCAGCAGCAATCCGGGACAGGGCCGGGAGCTGTTTTTT.

For the CDR3, the DNA is TGTGCCAGTAACCTTCGGGAGTGGGGTGAGCAGTTCTTC. Its protein product is CASNLREWGEQFF. V is TRBV19 and J is TRBJ2-1; perhaps TRBD2 as D (6 bases). With 7 bases removed from V and 9 bases from J, the gap between germline ends came to 16 bases. Germline CDR1 and CDR2: LNHDA and SQIVND (reference sequence). The CDR3 covers 13 residues.

The CDR3 nucleotides are TGTGCCAGCAGCCCCATAGCGGGGTTGGGGACCCAGTACTTC. Translated: CASSPIAGLGTQYF. The gene calls are TRBV7-2 and TRBJ2-5, with TRBD2 identical over 8 bases. Germline CDR1 reads SGHTA; CDR2 reads FQGNSA. J was trimmed by 7 bases and V by 5 bases; bases with no gene match: 9. The CDR3 has 14 amino acids.

This clone was recorded once. V is TRBV19 and J is TRBJ2-1, with 8 bases lining up with TRBD2. The germline V gene encodes CDR1 LNHDA and CDR2 SQIVND (reference sequence). The CDR3 is 15 residues long. V lost 2 bases and J lost 0; bases outside the gene matches: 0. CDR3 DNA: TGTGCCAGTAGTATAAGCGGGGGCTCCTACAATGAGCAGTTCTTC. It translates to CASSISGGSYNEQFF.

The V gene is TRBV21-1, the J gene TRBJ1-1; no DNA check was done on the table's D call, TRBD1. TRBV21-1 is listed as a pseudogene. This CDR3 contains 16 residues. The CDR3 nucleotides read TGTGCCAGCAGCGCCCGACACAGGGGAATGAACACTGAAGCTTTCTTT. Translated, it gives CASSARHRGMNTEAFF.

This clone was observed a few times. This chain uses TRBV14 with TRBJ2-7; TRBD2 matches 11 bases. J lost 6 bases, V lost 1 base, and 2 bases had no gene match. Germline CDR1 is SGHDN and CDR2 is FVKESK. The CDR3 runs to 14 residues. The CDR3 spells CASSQGLAGREQYF. In DNA, the CDR3 is TGTGCCAGCAGCCAAGGACTAGCGGGACGCGAGCAGTACTTC.

The chain links TRBV30 to TRBJ2-1, with 9 bases identical to TRBD2. Trimming removed 4 bases from V and 6 bases from J; junction bases left unmatched: 7. The CDR3 totals 14 residues. Germline-derived CDR1 and CDR2 are GTSNPN and SVGIG (reference sequence). CDR3 sequence reads: CAWIARGRGNEQFF. DNA of the CDR3: TGTGCCTGGATAGCCCGCGGGAGGGGCAATGAGCAGTTCTTC.

V gene TRBV19 combines with J gene TRBJ2-5; the match to TRBD2 covers 16 bases. In germline, CDR1 is LNHDA, CDR2 SQIVND (reference sequence). The CDR3 loop spans 17 amino acids. The trim removed 5 bases at V and 5 bases at J, leaving 8 bases unmatched. The CDR3 nucleotides are TGTGCCAGTAGTTTGGGACTAGCGGGAGGGGTCCACGAGACCCAGTACTTC. It specifies CASSLGLAGGVHETQYF. Full variable domain (outside the CDR3, taken from reference TRBV19 and TRBJ2-5): DGGITQSPKYLFRKEGQNVTLSCEQNLNHDAMYWYRQDPGQGLRLIYYSQIVNDFQKGDIAEGYSVSREKKESFPLTVTSAQKNPTAFYLCASSLGLAGGVHETQYFGPGTRLLVL.